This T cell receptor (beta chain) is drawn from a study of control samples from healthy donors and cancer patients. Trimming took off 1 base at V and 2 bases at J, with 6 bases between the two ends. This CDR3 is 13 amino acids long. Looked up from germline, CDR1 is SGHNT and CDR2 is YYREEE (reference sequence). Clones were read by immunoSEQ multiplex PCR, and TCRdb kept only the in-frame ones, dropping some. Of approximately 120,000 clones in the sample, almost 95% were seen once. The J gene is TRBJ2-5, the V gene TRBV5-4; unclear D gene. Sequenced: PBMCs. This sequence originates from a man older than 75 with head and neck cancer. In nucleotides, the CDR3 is TGTGCCAGCAGCTTGTATGAGCAAGAGACCCAGTACTTC. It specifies CASSLYEQETQYF.